This is a list of T cell receptor beta chains from one sample in a study of control samples from healthy donors and cancer patients. Assay: immunoSEQ multiplex PCR; the TCRdb copy retains only in-frame clones and omits some. The sample includes approximately 80,000 clones, 88% seen only once; the top ten take around 5.7%. Sequenced input: blood. Receptors were obtained from a woman in her forties or fifties in good health. Each CDR3 is given with its conserved first and last residue. Each record gives: CDR3 DNA, CDR3 protein, clone size, V gene, J gene, CDR3 length, D gene. D genes are given only for firm matches. Clone sizes are given selectively: once, few, many, or a class where the clone is expanded.

TGTGCCAGTAGTTTAATAGCGGGGGTAGGTGAGCAGTTCTTC	CASSLIAGVGEQFF	-	TRBV19	TRBJ2-1	14	TRBD2
TGTGCCAGCAGGTATACCTTAGGGACGAGCAGTACTGAAGCTTTCTTT	CASRYTLGTSSTEAFF	-	TRBV7-2	TRBJ1-1	16	-
TGTGCCACGTGTGAGGGAGTGGGACAGCCCCAGCATTTT	CATCEGVGQPQHF	-	TRBV6-5	TRBJ1-5	13	-
TGTGCCAGCAGTTATGAGGGAACCGAGCAGTACTTC	CASSYEGTEQYF	once	TRBV6-2/TRBV6-3	TRBJ2-7	12	-
TGTGCCAGCAGTCTGATAACTAATGAAAAACTGTTTTTT	CASSLITNEKLFF	-	TRBV5-5	TRBJ1-4	13	-
TGTGCCAGCAGCTTAGTTCGACTAGCGGGGCCAAGTGCCACAGATACGCAGTATTTT	CASSLVRLAGPSATDTQYF	-	TRBV11-3	TRBJ2-3	19	TRBD2
TGCGCCAGCAGCTTGGCCCAGGGTCACTCTGGAAACACCATATATTTT	CASSLAQGHSGNTIYF	-	TRBV5-1	TRBJ1-3	16	-
TGTGCCAGCAGCGCAGGGGGGCAGCTTAATTCACCCCTCCACTTT	CASSAGGQLNSPLHF	-	TRBV7-2	TRBJ1-6	15	TRBD1
TGTGCCAGCAGTGATAGCGGGGGGATGGATACGCAGTATTTT	CASSDSGGMDTQYF	-	TRBV6-1	TRBJ2-3	14	TRBD2
TGCGCCAGCAGCTTTTACAGAAACACCGGGGAGCTGTTTTTT	CASSFYRNTGELFF	-	TRBV4-1	TRBJ2-2	14	-
TGTGCCATCAGTGAGTCGGAGACGGTCTACTCTGGAAACACCATATATTTT	CAISESETVYSGNTIYF	few	TRBV10-3	TRBJ1-3	17	-
TGCGCCAGCAGCTTGGAGGAGTCCTCTGGAAACACCATATATTTT	CASSLEESSGNTIYF	once	TRBV5-1	TRBJ1-3	15	-
TGTGCCAGCAGCTCAATAACGGACGGGGAGACCCAGTACTTC	CASSSITDGETQYF	few	TRBV5-4	TRBJ2-5	14	-
TGTGCCATCCGACAGGGTCCAGATACGCAGTATTTT	CAIRQGPDTQYF	-	TRBV10-3	TRBJ2-3	12	TRBD1
TGTGCCAGCAAAATTACAGGGCAAGAGACCCAGTACTTC	CASKITGQETQYF	-	TRBV2	TRBJ2-5	13	-
TGTGCCAGCAGTCCCCTAGGGGGAGCCTATGGCTACACCTTC	CASSPLGGAYGYTF	-	TRBV6-5	TRBJ1-2	14	-
TGCAGCGTGGTGACAGGGCCATCTGAAGCTTTCTTT	CSVVTGPSEAFF	-	TRBV29-1	TRBJ1-1	12	TRBD1
TGTGCCAGCAGCGTAGACAGGGACATCACGAGCACTGAAGCTTTCTTT	CASSVDRDITSTEAFF	-	TRBV9	TRBJ1-1	16	-
TGTGCCAGCAGTAATGGCAGGGTGGGAGGCTACACCTTC	CASSNGRVGGYTF	-	TRBV12-3/TRBV12-4	TRBJ1-2	13	-
TGTGCCAGCGGCTTACCGGAGGGGAACACCATATATTTT	CASGLPEGNTIYF	-	TRBV28	TRBJ1-3	13	-